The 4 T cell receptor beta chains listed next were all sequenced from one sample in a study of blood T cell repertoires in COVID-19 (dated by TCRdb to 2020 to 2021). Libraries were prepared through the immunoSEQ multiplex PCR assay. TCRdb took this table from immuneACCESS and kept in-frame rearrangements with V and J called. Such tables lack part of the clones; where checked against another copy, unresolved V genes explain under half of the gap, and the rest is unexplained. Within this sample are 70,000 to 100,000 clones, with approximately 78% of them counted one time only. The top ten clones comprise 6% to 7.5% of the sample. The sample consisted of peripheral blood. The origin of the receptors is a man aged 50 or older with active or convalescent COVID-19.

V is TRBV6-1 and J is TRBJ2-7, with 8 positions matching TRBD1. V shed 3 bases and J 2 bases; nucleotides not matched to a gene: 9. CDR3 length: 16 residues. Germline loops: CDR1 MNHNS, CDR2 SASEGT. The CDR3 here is CASSEEVLDRAYEQYF. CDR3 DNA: TGTGCCAGCAGTGAGGAGGTCCTGGACAGGGCCTACGAGCAGTACTTC.

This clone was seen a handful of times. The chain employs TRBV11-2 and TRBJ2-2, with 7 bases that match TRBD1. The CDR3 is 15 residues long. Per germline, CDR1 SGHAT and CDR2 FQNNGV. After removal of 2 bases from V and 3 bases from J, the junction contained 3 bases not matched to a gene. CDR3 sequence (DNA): TGTGCCAGCAGCTTACAAGGGGGCGACACCGGGGAGCTGTTTTTT. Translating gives CASSLQGGDTGELFF.

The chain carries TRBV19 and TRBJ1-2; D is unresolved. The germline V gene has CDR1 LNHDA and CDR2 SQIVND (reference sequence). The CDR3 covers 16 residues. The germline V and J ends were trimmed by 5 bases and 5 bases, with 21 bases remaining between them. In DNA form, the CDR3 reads TGTGCCAGTAGTCACTCCACTGGAGGGAATCGGTATGGCTACACCTTC. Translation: CASSHSTGGNRYGYTF.

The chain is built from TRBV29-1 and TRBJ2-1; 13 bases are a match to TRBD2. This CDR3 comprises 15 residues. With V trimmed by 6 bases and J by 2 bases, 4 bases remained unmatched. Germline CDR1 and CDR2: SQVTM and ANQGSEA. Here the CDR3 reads CSVRTSGGTYNEQFF. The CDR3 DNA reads TGCAGCGTCCGGACTAGCGGGGGCACCTACAATGAGCAGTTCTTC.